What follows is one T cell receptor beta chain and its context. The clone's antigen remains unknown. No clone much larger than this one lies a single base away; base qualities are absent. A second Seattle source provided samples from volunteer blood donors who had recovered from COVID-19. The collaborating institutions used their own protocols to collect whole blood in K2EDTA tubes. For TCRbeta analysis, collaborators shipped samples in one of three forms: frozen whole blood, isolated PBMCs, or DNA extracted from either of those sample types. TCRbeta CDR3 regions were amplified from genomic DNA by means of the immunoSEQ Assay, a bias-controlled multiplex PCR. As for the original processing: The number of nucleated cells in each sample was estimated from the amplification of reference gene primers within the assay. Sequence reads were collapsed and filtered to measure the absolute abundance of every unique TCRbeta CDR3 rearrangement. For each sample, productive Simpson clonality was calculated by taking the square root of Simpson's diversity index across productive rearrangements. The clones in this table, taken by TCRdb from immuneACCESS, are in-frame only. Not every clone is retained; where verified, under half of the shortfall comes from an unresolved V gene, and the cause of the rest is unknown. V and J calls and clone size are as listed in that table; D and trimming were resolved from the DNA. In this sample the table shows roughly 230,000 clones, nearly 90% of which occur a single time. The ten largest make up roughly 4.8% of the sample.

The CDR3 runs 11 amino acids, cysteine and phenylalanine included. The DNA shown is the 33-base CDR3, in frame from base 1. Looking up the germline V gene (reference sequence) yields CDR1 DFQATT and CDR2 SNEGSKA. This entry belongs to a study of blood T cell repertoires in COVID-19 (dated by TCRdb to the early 2020s). Regarding the complete study: Samples covering the acute and convalescent phases of COVID-19 were provided by collaborators in the United States, Italy and Spain. Samples came from the ongoing ImmuneRACE study (first 160 participants) plus 1,254 subjects from 6 global collaborators. The dataset comprised deeply sampled blood TCRbeta repertoires from subjects exposed to, actively infected with, or recovered from COVID-19. A freely available public database, intended as a resource for researchers studying the immune response to SARS-CoV-2, is where the repertoires were released. The material from the prospective study consisted of cDNA or gDNA derived from T cells, B-cell-depleted T cells, or PBMCs. The sample metadata nearly always contained a de-identified subject ID, COVID-19 status, age in years and sex. Where available, HLA class I and class II types were taken from metadata supplied by the sample provider and were not determined by assay-based typing.

The research as a whole found: The quantity of clinical and demographic metadata differed by source and by participant and was supplied without curation.

Recombination linked TRBV20-1 to TRBJ1-1; the D gene is not confidently resolved. Sequencing was done on a sample of peripheral blood. The clonotype comes from a woman aged 40 to 50 who had recovered from COVID-19. The CDR3 in this case is CSVNAGTEAFF. The bases are TGCAGCGTGAACGCGGGGACTGAAGCTTTCTTT.